The 2 T cell receptor beta chains presented below share a single source sample, sequenced in a study of cytomegalovirus exposure and HLA in healthy donors. Use of 60 Vbeta and 13 Jbeta primers characterized the PCR. Only in-frame clones appear in the TCRdb table, and some are missing; sequencing was by immunoSEQ multiplex PCR. The data hold 200,000 to 250,000 clones, with approximately 80% observed a single time. Input material: PBMCs. These receptors came from a woman between 35 and 50 years old in good health and CMV-seronegative.

V and J are TRBV5-4 and TRBJ2-3; 10 bases are shared with TRBD2. The ends lost 1 base at V and 1 base at J; junction bases unmatched: 6. This CDR3 is 17 amino acids long. Looked up from germline, CDR1 is SGHNT and CDR2 is YYREEE (reference sequence). This CDR3 reads CASSLWQRGGGTDTQYF. The CDR3 DNA sequence: TGTGCCAGCAGCTTGTGGCAGCGGGGGGGCGGCACAGATACGCAGTATTTT.

The rearrangement joins TRBV19 to TRBJ2-7; maybe TRBD1 (5 bases). Germline values: CDR1 LNHDA, CDR2 SQIVND (reference sequence). The germline V and J ends were trimmed by 4 bases and 1 base, with 11 bases remaining between them. This CDR3 is 14 amino acids long. CDR3 in amino acids: CASSTRSGSYEQYF. The CDR3 nucleotides read TGTGCCAGTAGTACCCGGTCAGGGTCCTACGAGCAGTACTTC.